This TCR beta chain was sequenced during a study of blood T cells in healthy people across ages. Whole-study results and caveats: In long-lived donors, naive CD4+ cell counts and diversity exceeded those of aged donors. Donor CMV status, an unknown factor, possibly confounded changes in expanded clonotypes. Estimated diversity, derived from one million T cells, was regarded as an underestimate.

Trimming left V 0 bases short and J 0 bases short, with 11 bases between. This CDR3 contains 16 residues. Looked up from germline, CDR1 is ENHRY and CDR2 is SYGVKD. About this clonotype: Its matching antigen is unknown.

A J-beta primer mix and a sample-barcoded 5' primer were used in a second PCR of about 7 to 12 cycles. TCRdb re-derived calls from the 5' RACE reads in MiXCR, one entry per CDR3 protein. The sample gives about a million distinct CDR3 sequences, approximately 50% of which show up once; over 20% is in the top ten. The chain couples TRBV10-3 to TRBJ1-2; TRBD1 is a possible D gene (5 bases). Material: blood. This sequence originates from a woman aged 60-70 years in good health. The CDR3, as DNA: TGTGCCATCAGTGAGTCTCCGGGGGGAGCTAACTATGGCTACACCTTC. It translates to CAISESPGGANYGYTF.